These 17 T cell receptor beta chains were all obtained from the same sample, sequenced in a study of radiotherapy plus CTLA-4 blockade in lung cancer. The data were produced by immunoSEQ multiplex PCR, yet TCRdb's version contains in-frame clones alone and is incomplete. Among tens of thousands of clones, 60% to 85% were seen once, and the ten largest hold 3% to 4.5%. Sequenced material: peripheral blood, taken from a patient treated with radiotherapy plus ipilimumab. Receptors originate from a human donor with non-small cell lung cancer who had a partial response to radiotherapy plus ipilimumab. Some clones in this sample may be carry-over from other donors' samples.

This clone occurred a few times. The V call is TRBV19, the J call TRBJ1-3, with no clear D. Germline values: CDR1 LNHDA, CDR2 SQIVND (reference sequence). The V end lost 3 bases, the J end lost 2 bases, and 14 bases lay between the germline ends. The CDR3 is 16 residues long. CDR3: CASSIPGREAGNTIYF. The CDR3 nucleotides are TGTGCCAGTAGTATTCCGGGTCGAGAAGCTGGAAACACCATATATTTT. Full variable domain (remainder filled in from reference TRBV19 and TRBJ1-3): DGGITQSPKYLFRKEGQNVTLSCEQNLNHDAMYWYRQDPGQGLRLIYYSQIVNDFQKGDIAEGYSVSREKKESFPLTVTSAQKNPTAFYLCASSIPGREAGNTIYFGEGSWLTVV.

Regarding this clone: The junction and the germline gene differ at one end; a read error may be behind it. In DNA, the CDR3 is TGTGCCAACAGTTTTGGCCAGATTAATTCACCCCTCCACTTT. Its protein is CANSFGQINSPLHF. The chain has TRBV27 and TRBJ1-6; D is undetermined. The CDR3 length is 14 residues. The V gene's germline CDR1 is MNHEY and CDR2 SMNVEV (reference sequence).

This clone has at least ten counts. The genes are TRBV28 and TRBJ2-1; maybe TRBD2 (6 bases). V lost 7 bases and J 0 bases, leaving 13 bases between the germline ends. The CDR3 loop spans 15 amino acids. The germline V gene encodes CDR1 MDHEN and CDR2 SYDVKM. CDR3 region: CASTLLADSYNEQFF. In DNA form, the CDR3 reads TGTGCCAGCACCCTATTAGCGGACTCCTACAATGAGCAGTTCTTC.

The CDR3 DNA reads as TGTGCCAGCAGCCCTACTACTGCCACCGGGGAGCTGTTTTTT. This gives the protein CASSPTTATGELFF. V and J are TRBV11-2 and TRBJ2-2; D not certain. The ends were cut back, 5 bases at V and 4 bases at J, with 11 bases in the middle. The CDR3 totals 14 residues. CDR1 SGHAT and CDR2 FQNNGV come from the germline V gene.

This clone was observed a few times. The chain is built from TRBV5-1 and TRBJ2-1; TRBD1 might be the D (6 bases). Germline lookup yields CDR1 SGHRS and CDR2 YFSETQ. V shed 4 bases and J shed 4 bases, with 15 bases lying between them. The CDR3 consists of 15 residues. Here the CDR3 reads CASSAPGTRYNEQFF. CDR3 coding DNA: TGCGCCAGCAGCGCCCCCGGGACACGTTACAATGAGCAGTTCTTC.

J is TRBJ2-1 and V is TRBV28, with 9 positions matching TRBD2. J was trimmed by 3 bases and V by 3 bases; bases with no gene match: 6. Looked up from germline, CDR1 is MDHEN and CDR2 is SYDVKM. This CDR3 comprises 16 residues. This chain's CDR3 is CASSFVGSGSYNEQFF. The CDR3 nucleotides read TGTGCCAGCAGTTTTGTGGGTAGCGGGAGCTACAATGAGCAGTTCTTC.

The rearrangement uses TRBV5-4 and TRBJ1-6, with 7 bases that match TRBD1. V lost 2 bases to trimming and J lost 8 bases; unmatched junction nucleotides: 7. This CDR3 region has 15 residues. CDR1 is SGHNT, CDR2 YYREEE, per germline (reference sequence). CDR3 DNA: TGTGCCAGCAGCTTTAATAGGGGGCGGGATTCACCCCTCCACTTT. Its protein product is CASSFNRGRDSPLHF.

The chain links TRBV27 to TRBJ1-4; D gene ambiguous. The CDR3 covers 12 residues. Germline-derived CDR1 and CDR2 are MNHEY and SMNVEV (reference sequence). Trimming pared 1 base from V and 8 bases from J, leaving 5 bases between. CDR3 sequence reads: CASSLFGEKLFF. In DNA, the CDR3 is TGTGCCAGCAGTTTATTCGGGGAAAAACTGTTTTTT.

This clone appeared a few times. This chain links TRBV6-1 with TRBJ1-1; D is ambiguous. The CDR3 contains 14 residues. Deletions cut 5 bases from V and 8 bases from J, with 18 bases between. Per the germline V gene, CDR1 is MNHNS and CDR2 is SASEGT. The CDR3 DNA is TGTGCCAGCAGTTATTCCGTAGTGGGAGAAGAAGCTTTCTTT. This encodes CASSYSVVGEEAFF.

This clone was picked up a small number of times. V gene TRBV2 combines with J gene TRBJ2-2, with 10 nucleotides matching TRBD2. The CDR3 runs 15 residues. The V gene's germline CDR1 is SNHLY and CDR2 FYNNEI. Unmatched junction bases numbered 3, after V lost 3 bases and J lost 5 bases. CDR3: CASSEGLAQTGELFF. The CDR3 DNA reads TGTGCCAGCAGTGAGGGACTAGCGCAGACCGGGGAGCTGTTTTTT. Complete variable domain (other parts from reference TRBV2 and TRBJ2-2): EPEVTQTPSHQVTQMGQEVILRCVPISNHLYFYWYRQILGQKVEFLVSFYNNEISEKSEIFDDQFSVERPDGSNFTLKIRSTKLEDSAMYFCASSEGLAQTGELFFGEGSRLTVL.

The rearrangement uses TRBV9 and TRBJ2-2; 9 nucleotides line up with TRBD1. The CDR3 extends over 16 amino acids. V gave up 4 bases and J gave up 7 bases; unmatched junction bases: 11. Germline V gene data show CDR1 as SGDLS and CDR2 as YYNGEE. The CDR3 DNA follows: TGTGCCAGCAGCACTCCGGGACAGGGTTATAGCGGGGAGCTGTTTTTT. It specifies CASSTPGQGYSGELFF.

The chain combines TRBV9 with TRBJ2-7, with D maybe TRBD2 (5 bases). V shed 3 bases and J shed 0 bases, with 13 bases lying between them. The CDR3 covers 15 residues. CDR1 SGDLS and CDR2 YYNGEE come from the germline V gene. The CDR3: CASSGEGRGSYEQYF. The CDR3 coding sequence is TGTGCCAGCAGCGGCGAGGGAAGAGGCTCCTACGAGCAGTACTTC.

The genes are TRBV4-3 and TRBJ2-5, with 8 bases identical to TRBD1. The CDR3 totals 15 residues. After removal of 3 bases from V and 9 bases from J, the junction contained 12 bases not matched to a gene. CDR1 is LGHNA, CDR2 YSLEER, per germline. The CDR3 DNA is TGCGCCAGCAGCCAGCCGACAGGGGCTAAAGGGTCCCAGTACTTC. Translating gives CASSQPTGAKGSQYF.

This chain joins TRBV6-5 and TRBJ2-1, with 7 bases fitting TRBD1. V was pared by 0 bases and J by 9 bases, with 11 bases of the junction left unmatched. CDR3 length: 16 residues. From germline, CDR1 is MNHEY and CDR2 SVGAGI. This CDR3 reads CASSYSRTGSGSEQFF. CDR3 in DNA: TGTGCCAGCAGTTACTCTCGGACAGGCTCAGGGAGTGAGCAGTTCTTC.

The rearrangement links TRBV18 to TRBJ1-5, with D hard to call. This CDR3 region has 13 residues. Germline assignment: CDR1 KGHSH and CDR2 LQKENI. V was trimmed by 1 base and J by 4 bases, leaving 5 bases between them. CDR3 coding DNA: TGTGCCAGCTCACCACGGGAGAATCAGCCCCAGCATTTT. Encoded protein: CASSPRENQPQHF.

In this sample, this clone turned up a few times. The chain carries TRBV19 and TRBJ1-1; 7 nucleotides match TRBD1. The CDR3 contains 15 residues. Per the germline V gene, CDR1 is LNHDA and CDR2 is SQIVND (reference sequence). The V and J ends lost 5 bases and 0 bases, in that order; junction bases with no gene match: 6. For the CDR3, the DNA is TGTGCCAGTAGTGGAACGACAGGGATGAACACTGAAGCTTTCTTT. As protein: CASSGTTGMNTEAFF.

The chain uses TRBV5-4 and TRBJ2-7; TRBD2 matches at 7 bases. Germline values: CDR1 SGHNT, CDR2 YYREEE (reference sequence). The length of the CDR3 is 15 residues. V shed 2 bases and J 0 bases; nucleotides not matched to a gene: 5. This CDR3 is CASSFGLGSSYEQYF. The DNA of the CDR3 is TGTGCCAGCAGCTTTGGACTAGGGAGCTCCTACGAGCAGTACTTC.